This TCR beta chain was sequenced during a study of blood T cells in healthy people across ages. The sample providers were healthy Caucasian people from Russia, aged about 6 to 100. Next came a second PCR, run for roughly 6 to 11 cycles, which used a sample-barcoded 5' primer along with a J-beta primer mix. A single record per CDR3 protein comes from TCRdb applying MiXCR to the 5' RACE reads. Here the sample spans fewer than 1,000,000 distinct CDR3 sequences, about 42% being singletons. This clonotype was counted a few times. The source material was blood. The TCR originated in a man aged 55-75 years in good health.

DNA for the CDR3: TGTGCCAGCAGCTTAGGGGGGCCATTCGATGAGCAGTTCTTC. It yields the protein CASSLGGPFDEQFF. The chain is built from TRBV5-4 and TRBJ2-1, with D perhaps matching TRBD1 or TRBD2 (6 bases each). Trimming removed 2 bases at V and 8 bases at J, with 14 bases between. Germline V gene sequence: CDR1 SGHNT, CDR2 YYREEE (reference sequence). The CDR3 contains 14 residues.